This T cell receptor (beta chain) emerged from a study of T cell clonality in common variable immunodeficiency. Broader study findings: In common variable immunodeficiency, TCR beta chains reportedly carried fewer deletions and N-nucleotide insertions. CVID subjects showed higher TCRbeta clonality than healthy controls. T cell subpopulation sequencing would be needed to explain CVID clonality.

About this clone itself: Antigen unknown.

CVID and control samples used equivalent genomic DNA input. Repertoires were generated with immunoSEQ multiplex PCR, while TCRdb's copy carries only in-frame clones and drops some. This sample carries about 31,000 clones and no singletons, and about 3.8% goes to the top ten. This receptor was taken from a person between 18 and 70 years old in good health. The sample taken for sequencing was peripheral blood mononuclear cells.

The CDR3 bases that were read are TGCGCCAGCAGCTTGGAGATGACAGGGAGTCCCTACGAG. Its translation: CASSLEMTGSPYE. The full-length CDR3 reads as CASSLEMTGSPYEYTF. The rearrangement links TRBV5-1 to TRBJ1-2; 7 positions agree with TRBD1. The observed sequence ends 3 residues before the CDR3 terminus, with the missing tail filled in from the germline J gene. Germline V CDR1 and CDR2: SGHRS, YFSETQ. The length of the CDR3 is 16 residues. Full variable domain (remainder filled in from reference TRBV5-1 and TRBJ1-2): KAGVTQTPRYLIKTRGQQVTLSCSPISGHRSVSWYQQTPGQGLQFLFEYFSETQRNKGNFPGRFSGRQFSNSRSEMNVSTLELGDSALYLCASSLEMTGSPYEYTFGSGTRLTVV.